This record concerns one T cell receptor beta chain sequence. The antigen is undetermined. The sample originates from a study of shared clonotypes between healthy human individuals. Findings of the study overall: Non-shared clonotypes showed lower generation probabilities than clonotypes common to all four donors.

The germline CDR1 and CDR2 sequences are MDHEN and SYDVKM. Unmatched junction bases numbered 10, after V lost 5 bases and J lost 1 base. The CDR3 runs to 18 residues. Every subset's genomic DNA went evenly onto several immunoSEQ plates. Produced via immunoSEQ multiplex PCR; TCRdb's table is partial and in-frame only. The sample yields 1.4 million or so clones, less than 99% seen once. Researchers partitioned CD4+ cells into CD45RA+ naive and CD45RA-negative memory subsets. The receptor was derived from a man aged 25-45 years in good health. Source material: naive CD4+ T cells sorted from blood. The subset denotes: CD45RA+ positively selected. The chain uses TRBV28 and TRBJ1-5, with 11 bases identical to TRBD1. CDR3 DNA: TGTGCCAGCAGTCCCTGGACAGGGGGCATGGCGAGCAATCAGCCCCAGCATTTT. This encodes CASSPWTGGMASNQPQHF. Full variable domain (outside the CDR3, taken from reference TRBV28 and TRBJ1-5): DVKVTQSSRYLVKRTGEKVFLECVQDMDHENMFWYRQDPGLGLRLIYFSYDVKMKEKGDIPEGYSVSREKKERFSLILESASTNQTSMYLCASSPWTGGMASNQPQHFGDGTRLSIL.